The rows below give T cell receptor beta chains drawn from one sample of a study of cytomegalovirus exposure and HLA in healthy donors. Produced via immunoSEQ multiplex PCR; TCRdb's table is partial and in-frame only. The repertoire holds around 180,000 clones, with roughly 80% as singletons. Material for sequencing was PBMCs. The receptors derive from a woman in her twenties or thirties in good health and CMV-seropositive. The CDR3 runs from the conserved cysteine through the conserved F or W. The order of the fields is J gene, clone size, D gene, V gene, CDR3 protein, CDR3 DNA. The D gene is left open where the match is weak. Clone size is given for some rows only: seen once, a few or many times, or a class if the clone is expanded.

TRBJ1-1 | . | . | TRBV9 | CASSVELRALNTEAFF | TGTGCCAGCAGCGTAGAATTGAGGGCTTTGAACACTGAAGCTTTCTTT
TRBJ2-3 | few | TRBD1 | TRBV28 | CAARSQGASTDTQYF | TGTGCCGCTCGCTCACAGGGGGCGAGCACAGATACGCAGTATTTT
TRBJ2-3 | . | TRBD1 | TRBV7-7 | CASGTGEFRTQYF | TGTGCTAGCGGGACAGGGGAGTTCCGTACGCAGTATTTT
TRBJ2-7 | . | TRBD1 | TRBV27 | CASSYRGHISYEQYF | TGTGCCAGCTCCTACAGGGGCCACATCTCCTACGAGCAGTACTTC
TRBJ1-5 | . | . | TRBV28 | CASSEEGQGSQPQHF | TGTGCCAGCAGTGAGGAGGGGCAAGGGAGTCAGCCCCAGCATTTT
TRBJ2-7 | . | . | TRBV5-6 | CASSLRGTLSYEQYF | TGTGCCAGCAGCCTTCGGGGGACGCTCTCCTACGAGCAGTACTTC
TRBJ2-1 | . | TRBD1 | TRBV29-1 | CSVVGTEMYEQFF | TGCAGCGTTGTCGGGACAGAGATGTATGAGCAGTTCTTC
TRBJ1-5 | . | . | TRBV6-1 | CASRGQPNQPQHF | TGTGCCAGCAGAGGACAGCCTAATCAGCCCCAGCATTTT
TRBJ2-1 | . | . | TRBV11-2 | CASSTSGTGEQFF | TGTGCCAGCAGCACCTCGGGTACTGGTGAGCAGTTCTTC
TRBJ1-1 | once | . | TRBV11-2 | CASSLLMGAREAFF | TGTGCCAGCAGCTTATTAATGGGGGCCCGTGAAGCTTTCTTT
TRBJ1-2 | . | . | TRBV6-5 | CASSYSTAGDYGYTF | TGTGCCAGCAGTTACTCGACCGCAGGGGACTATGGCTACACCTTC
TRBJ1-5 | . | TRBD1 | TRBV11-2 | CASSPRTGAPSPQHF | TGTGCCAGCAGCCCTAGGACAGGGGCCCCATCGCCCCAGCATTTT
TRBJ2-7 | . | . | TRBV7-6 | CASSLEGGEGVYEQYF | TGTGCCAGCAGCTTAGAAGGTGGCGAGGGGGTCTACGAGCAGTACTTC
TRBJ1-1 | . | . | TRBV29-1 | CSVTVNTEAFF | TGCAGCGTTACAGTAAACACTGAAGCTTTCTTT
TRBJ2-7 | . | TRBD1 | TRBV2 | CASSEGFGQAYEQYF | TGTGCCAGCAGTGAGGGTTTTGGACAGGCCTACGAGCAGTACTTC
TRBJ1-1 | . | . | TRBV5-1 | CASSLGWTELNTEAFF | TGCGCCAGCAGCTTGGGGTGGACAGAATTGAACACTGAAGCTTTCTTT
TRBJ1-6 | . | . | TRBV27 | CASSLNMYSPLHF | TGTGCCAGCAGCCTTAACATGTATTCACCCCTCCACTTT
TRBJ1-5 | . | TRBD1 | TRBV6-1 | CASSEDRGYQPQHF | TGTGCCAGCAGTGAGGACAGGGGGTATCAGCCCCAGCATTTT
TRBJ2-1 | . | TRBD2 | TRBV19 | CASRERGVYNEQFF | TGTGCCAGTAGGGAGCGGGGGGTCTACAATGAGCAGTTCTTC
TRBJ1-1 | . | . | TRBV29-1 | CSVDSVAEAFF | TGCAGCGTTGATTCGGTCGCTGAAGCTTTCTTT
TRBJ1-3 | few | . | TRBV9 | CASSVDELLQPGNTIYF | TGTGCCAGCAGCGTAGATGAGCTTCTACAGCCTGGAAACACCATATATTTT
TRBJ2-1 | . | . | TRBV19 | CASLGIAGGHEQFF | TGTGCCAGCCTTGGAATAGCCGGGGGGCATGAGCAGTTCTTC
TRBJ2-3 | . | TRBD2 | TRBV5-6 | CASSSRLAGASADTQYF | TGTGCCAGCAGCTCCCGACTAGCGGGAGCCTCGGCGGATACGCAGTATTTT
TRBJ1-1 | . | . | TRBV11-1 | CASSLKAGNTEAFF | TGTGCCAGCAGCTTAAAGGCAGGGAACACTGAAGCTTTCTTT
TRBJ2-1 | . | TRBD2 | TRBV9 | CASSVAPGGRLYNEQFF | TGTGCCAGCAGCGTAGCCCCGGGGGGGCGGCTATACAATGAGCAGTTCTTC
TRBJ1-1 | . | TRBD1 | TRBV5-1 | CASSLAQGGTEAFF | TGCGCCAGCAGCTTGGCACAGGGGGGAACTGAAGCTTTCTTT
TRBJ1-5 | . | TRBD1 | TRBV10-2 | CASSGQGRNQPQHF | TGCGCCAGCAGTGGACAGGGGCGCAATCAGCCCCAGCATTTT
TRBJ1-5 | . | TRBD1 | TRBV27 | CASSSNYRGLSNQPQHF | TGTGCCAGCAGTTCAAACTACAGGGGGCTAAGCAATCAGCCCCAGCATTTT
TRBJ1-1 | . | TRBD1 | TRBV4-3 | CASSHGQGLAEAFF | TGCGCCAGCAGCCACGGACAGGGGTTGGCTGAAGCTTTCTTT
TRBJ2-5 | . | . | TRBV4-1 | CASSRRQEAETQYF | TGCGCCAGCAGCCGCCGACAGGAGGCAGAGACCCAGTACTTC
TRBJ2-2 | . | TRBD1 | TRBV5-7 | CASSLVDRVKDTGELFF | TGTGCCAGCAGCTTGGTGGACAGGGTTAAGGACACCGGGGAGCTGTTTTTT
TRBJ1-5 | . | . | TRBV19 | CASSIQPYGENQPQHF | TGTGCCAGTAGTATCCAACCGTATGGAGAGAATCAGCCCCAGCATTTT
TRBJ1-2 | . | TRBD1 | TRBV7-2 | CASSWDRGYGYTF | TGTGCCAGCAGCTGGGACAGGGGCTATGGCTACACCTTC
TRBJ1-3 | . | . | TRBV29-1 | CSVEQRSSGNTIYF | TGCAGCGTCGAGCAGAGGAGCTCTGGAAACACCATATATTTT
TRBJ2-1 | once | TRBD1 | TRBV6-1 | CASSYGTVHDNEQFF | TGTGCCAGCTCGTACGGGACAGTTCACGACAATGAGCAGTTCTTC
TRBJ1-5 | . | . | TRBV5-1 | CASSLAPGDQPQHF | TGCGCCAGCAGCTTGGCGCCGGGGGATCAGCCCCAGCATTTT
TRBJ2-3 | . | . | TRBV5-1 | CASSLGWAPDTQYF | TGCGCCAGCAGCTTGGGCTGGGCCCCAGATACGCAGTATTTT
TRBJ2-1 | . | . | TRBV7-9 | CASSLNPGRSSYNEQFF | TGTGCCAGCAGCTTAAATCCAGGGCGAAGCTCCTACAATGAGCAGTTCTTC
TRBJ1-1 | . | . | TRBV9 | CASSADSLLTEAFF | TGTGCCAGCAGCGCTGACAGCCTGCTCACTGAAGCTTTCTTT
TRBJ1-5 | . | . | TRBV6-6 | CAIQTGGNSNQPQHF | TGTGCCATTCAAACGGGGGGGAATAGCAATCAGCCCCAGCATTTT
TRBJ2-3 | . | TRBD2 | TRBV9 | CASSPRGGVGTDTQYF | TGTGCCAGCAGCCCCCGGGGGGGGGTTGGCACAGATACGCAGTATTTT
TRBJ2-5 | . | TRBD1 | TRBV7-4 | CASSTPGDRGGETQYF | TGTGCCAGCAGCACTCCCGGGGACAGGGGGGGCGAGACCCAGTACTTC
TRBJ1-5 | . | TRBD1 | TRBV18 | CASSPLQGARNQPQHF | TGTGCCAGCTCACCATTGCAGGGGGCGCGAAATCAGCCCCAGCATTTT
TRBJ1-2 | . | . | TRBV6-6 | CASSFSDSGYTF | TGTGCCAGCAGTTTTAGCGATTCTGGCTACACCTTC
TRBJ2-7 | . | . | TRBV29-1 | CSGRGGSSYEQYF | TGCAGCGGAAGGGGCGGAAGCTCCTACGAGCAGTACTTC